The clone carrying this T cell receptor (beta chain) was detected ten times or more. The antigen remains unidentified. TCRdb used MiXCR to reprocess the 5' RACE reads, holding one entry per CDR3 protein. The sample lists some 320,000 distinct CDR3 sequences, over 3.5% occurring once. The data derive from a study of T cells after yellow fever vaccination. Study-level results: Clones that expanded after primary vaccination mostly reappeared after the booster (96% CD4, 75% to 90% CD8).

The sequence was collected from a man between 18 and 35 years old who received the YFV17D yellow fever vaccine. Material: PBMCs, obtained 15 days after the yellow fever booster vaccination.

The CDR3 DNA follows: TGTGCCAGCAGTTACTCCGGCAATGGCTACACCTTC. Protein product: CASSYSGNGYTF. The J gene is TRBJ1-2, the V gene TRBV6-2 or TRBV6-3; no definite D call. V was shortened by 0 bases and J by 6 bases, with 5 bases between the two germline ends. The CDR3 length is 12 residues. Germline V lookup: CDR1 MNHEY, CDR2 SVGEGT.